This T cell receptor (beta chain) was recorded in a study of cytomegalovirus exposure and HLA in healthy donors (dated by TCRdb to 2016 to 2017). General notes on the study: According to a later analysis, one platform produced both the approximately 110 validation repertoires and the 720 or so repertoires of the first cohort. To predict cytomegalovirus infection status, the study combined high-throughput TCR immunosequencing, statistical association of individual TCRs with disease status, and machine learning. The aim of the study was to test whether cataloging public T cell receptors could identify signatures of past pathogen exposure. Besides the first cohort of hundreds of subjects, a separate validation cohort made up of about 120 different subjects was used.

V lost 0 bases and J lost 7 bases, and the count of bases not matched to a germline gene is 8. From the cysteine up to the phenylalanine, the CDR3 has a length of 17 residues. Only the CDR3 DNA stays, 51 bases, in frame from base 1. Looking up the germline V gene yields CDR1 LGHNA and CDR2 YSLEER. What the work shows at the level of the full study, not this receptor alone: A few of the identified cytomegalovirus-associated TCR beta chains were confirmed in vitro to be specific for cytomegalovirus antigens. The study listed approximately 160 TCR beta chains as associated with cytomegalovirus. It was suggested by the authors that the approach could potentially be generalized to other disease states and immunological phenotypes. A later analysis lacked HLA typing for the validation cohort, so it scored co-occurrence in that cohort across all 110 or so repertoires. The classifier was reported to diagnose cytomegalovirus status with high specificity and sensitivity in both the original cohort and the validation cohort. Most TCR sequences were observed very rarely across donors, whereas some public TCRs were present in many individuals. Subsequent analysis determined that TCRs grouped into clusters in the first cohort also showed a tendency toward co-occurrence across the 120 validation repertoires, and approximately 94% of cluster scores exceeded 0.

The method was the immunoSEQ multiplex PCR assay. On the study's bioinformatics: A statistical classification framework was built to diagnose cytomegalovirus status from the catalog of TCR beta chain sequences. This immuneACCESS table, as held by TCRdb, lists in-frame sequences with V and J called but not all clones. Of the missing ones, under half trace to an unresolved V gene in checked studies; the others have no known cause. The V and J calls and clone size were taken over from that table, and D and trimming were inferred from the DNA. The sample table holds 200,000 to 250,000 clones, of which roughly 88% were seen once. Over 11% of the sample lies in the top ten. Note on this clone: Its antigen specificity is not known. Within one base of it there is no much larger clone, and no base qualities were kept.

The donors belonged to the validation cohort of approximately 130 subjects, which was separate from the roughly 700-subject first cohort. This clonotype was obtained from a young woman in good health and CMV-seropositive. Sample: PBMCs. The chain is assembled from TRBV4-3 and TRBJ2-1; TRBD1 agrees with 11 junctional bases. The DNA sequence follows: TGCGCCAGCAGCCAAGATAGAGGAGGACAGGGGGCAAATGAGCAGTTCTTC. This codes for CASSQDRGGQGANEQFF.